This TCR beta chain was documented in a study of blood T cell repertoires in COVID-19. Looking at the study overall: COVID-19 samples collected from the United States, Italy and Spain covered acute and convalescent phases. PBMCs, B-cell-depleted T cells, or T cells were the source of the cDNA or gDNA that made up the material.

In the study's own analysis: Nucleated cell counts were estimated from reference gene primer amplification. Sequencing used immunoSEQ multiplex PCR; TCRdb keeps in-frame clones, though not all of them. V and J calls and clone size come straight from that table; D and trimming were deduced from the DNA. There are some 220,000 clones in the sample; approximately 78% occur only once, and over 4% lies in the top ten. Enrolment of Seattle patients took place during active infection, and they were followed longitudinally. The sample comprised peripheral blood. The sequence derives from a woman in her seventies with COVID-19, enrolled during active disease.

CDR3 region: CASSLGRLTEAFF. CDR3 DNA sequence: TGTGCCAGCAGCTTGGGCAGGTTGACTGAAGCTTTCTTT. J is TRBJ1-1 and V is TRBV7-7; no clear D. This CDR3 has 13 amino acids. Deletions cut 3 bases from V and 5 bases from J, with 10 bases between. Germline lookup yields CDR1 SSHAT and CDR2 FNYEAQ (reference sequence).